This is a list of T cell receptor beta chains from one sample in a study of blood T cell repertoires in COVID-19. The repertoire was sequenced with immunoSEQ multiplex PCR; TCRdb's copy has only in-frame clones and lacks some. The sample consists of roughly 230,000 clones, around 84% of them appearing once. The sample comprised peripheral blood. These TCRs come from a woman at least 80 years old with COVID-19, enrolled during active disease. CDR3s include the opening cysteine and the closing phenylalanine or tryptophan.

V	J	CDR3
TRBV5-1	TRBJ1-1	CASRPLSTGQRNTEAFF
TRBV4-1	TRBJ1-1	CASSQGSRNTEAFF
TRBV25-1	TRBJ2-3	CASSESLASTDTQYF
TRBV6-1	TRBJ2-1	CASSEDGLASYNEQFF
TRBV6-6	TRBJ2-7	CASSYGQGGNEQYF
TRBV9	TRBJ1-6	CASSPRTPGSSYNSPLHF
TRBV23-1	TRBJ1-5	CASLDRVIRQPQHF
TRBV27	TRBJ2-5	CASSKSVGSAEETQYF
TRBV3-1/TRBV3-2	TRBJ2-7	CASSRENREQYF
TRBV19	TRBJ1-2	CASSIDREGYGYTF
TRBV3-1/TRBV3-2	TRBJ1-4	CASNTGGNEKLFF
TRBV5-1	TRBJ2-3	CASSLPTDTQYF
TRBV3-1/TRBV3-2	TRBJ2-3	CASSQDYAGGVDTQYF
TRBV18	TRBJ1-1	CASSPPGQGARTEAFF
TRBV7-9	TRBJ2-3	CASSLQGGGTDTQYF
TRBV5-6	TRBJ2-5	CASRKPAAGQHFQETQYF
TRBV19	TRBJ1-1	CASSIVKGHLNTEAFF
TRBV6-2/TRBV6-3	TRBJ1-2	CASSTGRGNYGYTF
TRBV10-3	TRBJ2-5	CAIMDMEETQYF
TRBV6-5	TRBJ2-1	CASTTTGTGGFEQFF
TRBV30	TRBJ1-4	CAWIAGTKGEKLFF
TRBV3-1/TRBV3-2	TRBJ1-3	CASSQAGSLGGNTIYF
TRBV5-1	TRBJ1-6	CASGPTGGDSPLHF
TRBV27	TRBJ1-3	CASSARQGARGNTIYF
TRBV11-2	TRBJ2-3	CASRGLFGVGADTQYF
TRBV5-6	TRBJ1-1	CASSRRTGGGPNTEAFF
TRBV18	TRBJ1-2	CASSQQGSDYGYTF
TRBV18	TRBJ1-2	CASSTSGQGPAGYTF
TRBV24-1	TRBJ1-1	CATSDSGQGEGTEAFF
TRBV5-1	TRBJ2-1	CASSPRGWGDEQFF
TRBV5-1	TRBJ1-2	CASSLDPTGVGGYTF
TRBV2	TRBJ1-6	CASSRDSPLHF
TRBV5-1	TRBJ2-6	CASSAQGADSGANVLTF
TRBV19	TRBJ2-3	CASSMLRSDTQYF
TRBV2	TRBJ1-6	CASSDQAPSPLHF
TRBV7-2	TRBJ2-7	CASSSPGQGPYEQYF
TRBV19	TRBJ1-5	CASSSWGTGLNQPQHF
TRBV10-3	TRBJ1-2	CAISEFNGANYGYTF
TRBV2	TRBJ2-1	CASRRLAGGDEQFF
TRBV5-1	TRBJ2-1	CASSLQQGTEQFF
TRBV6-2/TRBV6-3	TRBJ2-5	CASSYRGGGASETQYF
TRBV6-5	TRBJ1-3	CASRQGGSRNTIYF
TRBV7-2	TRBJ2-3	CASSLLGTENTDTQYF
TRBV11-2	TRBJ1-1	CASSLYRLNTEAFF
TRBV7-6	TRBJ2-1	CASSLQTSGGYNEQFF
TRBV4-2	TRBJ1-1	CASSQDKSGAEAFF
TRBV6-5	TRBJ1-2	CASSWGTSNYGYTF
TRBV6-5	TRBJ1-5	CASGAVQPQHF
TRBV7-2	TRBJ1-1	CASSIQLNTEAFF
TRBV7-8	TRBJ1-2	CASSTAEGFYGYTF
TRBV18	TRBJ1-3	CASSPRGRRGNTIYF
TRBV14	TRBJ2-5	CASSLEDRVGETQYF
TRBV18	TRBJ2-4	CASSPPGGAKNIQYF
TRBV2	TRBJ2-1	CASSPLYGSYNEQFF
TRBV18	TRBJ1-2	CASSKRDYGYTF
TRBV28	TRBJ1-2	CASSPRGGIYGYTF
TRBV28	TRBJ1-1	CASLDSQNTEAFF
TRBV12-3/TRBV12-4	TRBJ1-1	CASSFLEGTEAFF
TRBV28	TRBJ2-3	CASSSTLQLDTQYF
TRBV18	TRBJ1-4	CASSPNRAGATNEKLFF